The sequence of this TCR beta chain was determined in a study of blood T cell repertoires in COVID-19 (dated by TCRdb to 2020 to 2021). A note on the overall study: The collaborator samples originated in the United States, Italy and Spain and spanned the acute and convalescent phases of COVID-19. The prospective study material was composed of cDNA or gDNA derived from T cells, B-cell-depleted T cells, or PBMCs. Subjects who had been exposed to COVID-19, were actively infected with it, or had recovered from it provided the deeply sampled blood TCRbeta repertoires that made up the dataset. The repertoires were released in a freely available public database intended as a resource for research on the immune response to SARS-CoV-2. The samples were drawn from the first 160 participants of the ongoing ImmuneRACE study and from over a thousand subjects provided by 6 global collaborators. Sample metadata almost always included a de-identified subject ID, COVID-19 status, age in years and sex. Where available, HLA class I and class II types were obtained from metadata supplied by the sample provider rather than from assay-based typing.

General findings and caveats noted by the study authors: Clinical and demographic metadata were provided uncurated, with the amount varying by source and participant.

Participants in the prospective study were aged roughly 18 to 89 years, lived in under 30 United States geographic areas, and enrolled through a virtual design. Cohort assignment in the prospective study relied on participant-reported clinical history from a screening survey and a study questionnaire. In the prospective study, mobile phlebotomists collected whole blood, serum and a nasopharyngeal or oropharyngeal swab from each participant. Participants in the prospective study had the option to provide additional blood draws and questionnaires over an approximately two-month period. Prospective study blood samples were shipped either frozen or at room temperature before DNA extraction. V is pared back by 0 bases and J by 6 bases, with 8 bases lying between the germline termini. The germline V gene supplies CDR1 MNHEY and CDR2 SVGAGI. The CDR3 sequence holds 13 residues, the cysteine and phenylalanine included. Just the 39-base CDR3 DNA is kept, in frame starting at base 1.

The immunoSEQ Assay, a bias-controlled multiplex PCR, was used to amplify TCRbeta CDR3 regions from genomic DNA. Per the source publication's procedure: The number of nucleated cells in each sample was estimated by amplification of reference gene primers within the assay. Sequence reads were collapsed and filtered to measure the absolute abundance of every unique TCRbeta CDR3 rearrangement. For each sample, productive Simpson clonality was calculated as the square root of Simpson's diversity index across productive rearrangements. TCRdb stores this immuneACCESS table with in-frame sequences only. Part of the clones is absent; in the studies checked, under half of the shortfall reflects unresolved V genes, and no reason is known for the rest. The V and J calls and the clone size are those of that table, but D and trimming were determined from the DNA. Within this sample are roughly 180,000 clones, with about 86% of them counted one time only. Jointly, the top ten make up 3.6% of the sample.

On this clone itself: No antigen is known for it. The record has no base qualities; no much larger clone is one base away.

The receptor was isolated from a woman aged 45-65 years in a cohort exposed to, infected with or recovered from COVID-19 (not recorded which). The specimen was PBMCs or T cells enriched from blood (not recorded which). The sequence is built from TRBV6-5 and TRBJ1-2; the D gene identity is not certain. The nucleotides read TGTGCCAGCAGTTACTCGAGAAGAAATGGCTACACCTTC. Translated, this is CASSYSRRNGYTF.